Listed here are 9 T cell receptor beta chains from one sample, sequenced in a study of blood T cell repertoires in COVID-19. The assay was immunoSEQ multiplex PCR, and TCRdb's table has in-frame clones only and misses some. The sample contains more than 50,000 clones, about 93% of which appear only once. Sequencing was performed on peripheral blood. All receptors derive from a man at least 80 years old with acute or convalescent COVID-19.

The chain uses TRBV5-1 and TRBJ2-6; 10 bases map to TRBD1. J was trimmed by 2 bases and V by 5 bases; bases with no gene match: 13. There are 19 residues in the CDR3. CDR1 is SGHRS, CDR2 YFSETQ, per germline. The CDR3 DNA reads TGCGCCAGCAGGACCGTGCCCCCCGGACAGGGGGCTGGGGCCAACGTCCTGACTTTC. Translation: CASRTVPPGQGAGANVLTF.

This rearrangement joins TRBV2 to TRBJ2-1; D is undetermined. CDR1 is SNHLY, CDR2 FYNNEI, per germline. V shed 4 bases and J shed 6 bases, with 4 bases lying between them. The CDR3 has 11 amino acids. The CDR3, as DNA: TGTGCCAGCAGTGTCTTCAATGAGCAGTTCTTC. Translation gives CASSVFNEQFF.

The rearrangement uses TRBV25-1 and TRBJ2-7, with 9 bases fitting TRBD1. Looked up from germline, CDR1 is MGHDK and CDR2 is SYGVNS. V was clipped by 3 bases and J by 3 bases; unmatched bases: 6. The CDR3 runs 15 residues. The CDR3 sequence: CASSEAGTGNYEQYF. CDR3 bases: TGTGCCAGCAGTGAGGCCGGGACAGGGAACTACGAGCAGTACTTC.

The V gene is TRBV6-6, the J gene TRBJ1-3; no reliable D call. V lost 5 bases to trimming and J lost 6 bases, with 8 bases between them. CDR3 size: 12 residues. Per germline, CDR1 MNHNY and CDR2 SVGAGI (reference sequence). This CDR3 reads CASSQHENTIYF. The CDR3 bases are TGTGCCAGCAGTCAACACGAAAACACCATATATTTT.

CDR3 sequence reads: CASSRGQLRDEQYF. CDR3 in DNA: TGTGCCAGTAGTCGGGGTCAACTTCGGGACGAGCAGTACTTC. The V and J genes are TRBV19 and TRBJ2-7, with D perhaps TRBD2 (5 bases). Germline V gene lookup returns CDR1 LNHDA and CDR2 SQIVND (reference sequence). Trimming shortened V by 5 bases and J by 5 bases, and 16 bases separated the two germline ends. This CDR3 has 14 residues.

The J gene is TRBJ2-1, the V gene TRBV10-3, with TRBD2 identical over 7 bases. The CDR3 covers 12 residues. In germline, CDR1 is ENHRY, CDR2 SYGVKD. V shed 6 bases and J 10 bases; nucleotides not matched to a gene: 6. CDR3 in DNA: TGTGCCATCAGCGAAGGGCGGGGGGAGCAGTTCTTC. Amino acids: CAISEGRGEQFF.

The CDR3 sequence is CAWTSYRESNYGYTF. The CDR3 bases are TGTGCCTGGACCTCTTACAGGGAGTCCAACTATGGCTACACCTTC. V usage is TRBV30 and J usage is TRBJ1-2, with D possibly being TRBD1 (6 bases). Germline CDR1 and CDR2: GTSNPN and SVGIG (reference sequence). This CDR3 is built from 15 residues. V was clipped by 4 bases and J by 2 bases, with 17 bases between them.

The CDR3 sequence: CASRPGGGNEKLFF. In DNA, the CDR3 is TGTGCCAGCAGACCAGGGGGCGGGAATGAAAAACTGTTTTTT. The rearrangement joins TRBV28 to TRBJ1-4, with 8 bases matching TRBD1. This CDR3 has 14 residues. V lost 6 bases to trimming and J lost 5 bases; unmatched junction nucleotides: 5. Germline V CDR1 and CDR2: MDHEN, SYDVKM.

The chain has TRBV2 and TRBJ2-5; 8 positions match TRBD2. CDR1 and CDR2 from the germline V gene are SNHLY and FYNNEI. The V segment lost 2 bases and the J segment 1 base; nucleotides outside the gene matches: 0. The length of the CDR3 is 14 residues. Written as DNA, the CDR3 is TGTGCCAGCAGTGAAACTAGCGGCCAAGAGACCCAGTACTTC. It translates to CASSETSGQETQYF.